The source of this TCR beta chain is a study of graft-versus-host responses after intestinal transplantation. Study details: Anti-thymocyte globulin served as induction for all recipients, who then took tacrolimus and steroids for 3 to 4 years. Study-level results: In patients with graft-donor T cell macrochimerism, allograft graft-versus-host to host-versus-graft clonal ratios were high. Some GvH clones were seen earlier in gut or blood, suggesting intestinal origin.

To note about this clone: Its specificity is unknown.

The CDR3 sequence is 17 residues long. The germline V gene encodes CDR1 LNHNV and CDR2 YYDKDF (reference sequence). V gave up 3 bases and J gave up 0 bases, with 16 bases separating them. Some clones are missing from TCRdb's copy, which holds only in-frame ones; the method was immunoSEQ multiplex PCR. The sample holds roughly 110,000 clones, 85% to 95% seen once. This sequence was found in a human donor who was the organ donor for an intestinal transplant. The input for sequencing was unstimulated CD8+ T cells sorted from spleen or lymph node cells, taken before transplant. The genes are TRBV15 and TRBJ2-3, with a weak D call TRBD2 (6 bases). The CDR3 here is CATSRPAGRSSTDTQYF. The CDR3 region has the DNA TGTGCCACCAGCAGGCCCGCGGGGCGATCTAGCACAGATACGCAGTATTTT.